The 20 T cell receptor beta chains below were found in one sample sequenced in a study of blood T cell repertoires in COVID-19. TCRdb keeps only in-frame clones here, not all; method: immunoSEQ multiplex PCR. This table holds 170,000 or so clones, roughly 90% found once. Sequencing used PBMCs or T cells enriched from blood (not recorded which). The receptors derive from a woman between 50 and 59 years old who had recovered from COVID-19.

Concerning this clone: Possible read error: a much larger clone is one base away. V and J are TRBV27 and TRBJ1-5; 9 bases are a match to TRBD1. The V segment lost 4 bases and the J segment 6 bases; nucleotides outside the gene matches: 4. Germline V gene data show CDR1 as MNHEY and CDR2 as SMNVEV (reference sequence). The CDR3 is 14 amino acids. For the CDR3, the DNA is TGTGCCAGCAGTTCGGGACAGGGCATTCAGCCCCAGCATTTT. Its translation is CASSSGQGIQPQHF.

The chain is built from TRBV18 and TRBJ2-5; 12 bases align to TRBD2. The length of the CDR3 is 16 residues. The V gene's germline CDR1 is KGHSH and CDR2 LQKENI. V shed 1 base, J shed 2 bases, and the junction held 2 bases outside the gene matches. The DNA of the CDR3 is TGTGCCAGCTCACCACTCGGACTAGCGGGGCAAGAGACCCAGTACTTC. Translation: CASSPLGLAGQETQYF.

This chain joins TRBV7-2 and TRBJ2-2; 12 bases are a match to TRBD2. Looked up from germline, CDR1 is SGHTA and CDR2 is FQGNSA. The CDR3 length is 19 residues. Trimming at V came to 0 bases and at J to 4 bases, leaving 9 bases not matched to a gene. The CDR3 DNA sequence: TGTGCCAGCAGCTTAGCGCGGCTAGCGGGGGGGCTGGGCACCGGGGAGCTGTTTTTT. This translates into CASSLARLAGGLGTGELFF.

The rearrangement links TRBV18 to TRBJ1-2, with D perhaps matching TRBD1 (6 bases). Between the trimmed V and J ends, which lost 1 base and 8 bases, there was a span of 17 bases. The CDR3 runs 15 residues. The germline V gene encodes CDR1 KGHSH and CDR2 LQKENI. CDR3 DNA sequence: TGTGCCAGCTCACCACGGACAGATTCTTTTGAAGGCTACACCTTC. Protein: CASSPRTDSFEGYTF.

The CDR3 here is CASSIRGGAQGEQFF. The CDR3 DNA follows: TGTGCCAGTAGTATTCGCGGGGGGGCCCAGGGTGAGCAGTTCTTC. The chain recombines TRBV19 with TRBJ2-1; 9 bases match TRBD2. The CDR3 totals 15 residues. The J segment lost 9 bases and the V segment lost 3 bases, leaving 9 bases of the junction unmatched. Germline V gene data show CDR1 as LNHDA and CDR2 as SQIVND (reference sequence).

This rearrangement joins TRBV6-6 to TRBJ1-1; 9 bases line up with TRBD1. Germline lookup yields CDR1 MNHNY and CDR2 SVGAGI (reference sequence). V shed 8 bases and J 1 base; nucleotides not matched to a gene: 2. CDR3 length equals 13 residues. CDR3 in amino acids: CASGDRANTEAFF. The CDR3 DNA sequence: TGTGCCAGCGGGGACAGGGCGAACACTGAAGCTTTCTTT.

The chain couples TRBV5-1 to TRBJ1-1; D remains unclear. CDR1 SGHRS and CDR2 YFSETQ come from the germline V gene. The CDR3 has 13 residues. Trimming took off 4 bases at V and 1 base at J, with 8 bases between the two ends. Here the CDR3 reads CASSVVSNTEAFF. Written as DNA, the CDR3 is TGCGCCAGCAGCGTAGTGTCGAACACTGAAGCTTTCTTT.

The CDR3: CASSLVVRVVNEQFF. In DNA form, the CDR3 reads TGTGCCAGCAGCTTAGTCGTCAGGGTGGTCAATGAGCAGTTCTTC. J is TRBJ2-1 and V is TRBV13; D might be TRBD1 (5 bases). Trimming shortened V by 1 base and J by 6 bases, and 13 bases separated the two germline ends. Germline V gene sequence: CDR1 PRHDT, CDR2 FYEKMQ (reference sequence). The CDR3 extends over 15 amino acids.

This clone was observed a single time. J is TRBJ1-2 and V is TRBV6-2 or TRBV6-3; D unresolved. Trimming cost V 5 bases and J 4 bases, with 20 bases left between them. The CDR3 loop spans 16 amino acids. CDR1 and CDR2 from the germline V gene are MNHEY and SVGEGT. As DNA, the CDR3 is TGTGCCAGCAGTAACCCGGGAGGAAGTGGAGGCTATGGCTACACCTTC. Translated: CASSNPGGSGGYGYTF.

The chain links TRBV5-6 to TRBJ1-1; TRBD1 matches 8 bases. Trimming cost V 0 bases and J 6 bases; bases outside gene matches: 10. Germline loops: CDR1 SGHDT, CDR2 YYEEEE. The CDR3 has 16 residues. CDR3 sequence reads: CASSLGQGFRIPEAFF. The CDR3, as DNA: TGTGCCAGCAGCTTGGGACAGGGGTTTCGAATCCCTGAAGCTTTCTTT.

This rearrangement joins TRBV25-1 to TRBJ2-3; possible D gene TRBD1, 6 bases. V was cut by 5 bases and J by 8 bases, with 17 bases left in between. Germline assignment: CDR1 MGHDK and CDR2 SYGVNS. The CDR3 spans 14 residues. As DNA, the CDR3 is TGTGCCAGCAGTCTTCGGACAGAGCCAGGTACGCAGTATTTT. This gives the protein CASSLRTEPGTQYF.

The CDR3 loop is CASSSTGTSVSSGNTIYF. CDR3 bases: TGTGCCAGCAGCTCGACAGGGACAAGTGTCAGCTCTGGAAACACCATATATTTT. The chain carries TRBV7-6 and TRBJ1-3; 7 nucleotides match TRBD1. Germline V CDR1 and CDR2: SGHVS, FNYEAQ. Trimming at V came to 4 bases and at J to 0 bases, leaving 12 bases not matched to a gene. The length of the CDR3 is 18 residues.

The chain joins TRBV7-8 to TRBJ1-5, with unresolved D. CDR3 length: 16 amino acids. Germline values: CDR1 SGHVS, CDR2 FQNEAQ. Trimming removed 0 bases from V and 0 bases from J, with 9 bases in between. CDR3 DNA: TGTGCCAGCAGCTTAGCTGGCCAGAATAGCAATCAGCCCCAGCATTTT. This encodes CASSLAGQNSNQPQHF.

The V gene is TRBV9, the J gene TRBJ2-1; tentatively, D is TRBD2 (6 bases). The CDR3 sequence is 16 residues long. Germline CDR1 SGDLS, CDR2 YYNGEE. V shed 3 bases and J shed 6 bases, with 19 bases lying between them. Here the CDR3 DNA reads TGTGCCAGCAGCGCGACGGGACTTCCGCTGGTCAATGAGCAGTTCTTC. It is translated as CASSATGLPLVNEQFF.

The DNA for the CDR3 is TGCGCCAGCAGCTGGACTCAGGGGGAAGCTTTCTTT. Translating gives CASSWTQGEAFF. The V and J genes are TRBV5-1 and TRBJ1-1, with D perhaps TRBD1 (6 bases). Between the trimmed V and J ends, which lost 3 bases and 8 bases, there was a span of 11 bases. The CDR3 is 12 amino acids. Germline V gene data show CDR1 as SGHRS and CDR2 as YFSETQ. Variable domain in full (rest from reference TRBV5-1 and TRBJ1-1): KAGVTQTPRYLIKTRGQQVTLSCSPISGHRSVSWYQQTPGQGLQFLFEYFSETQRNKGNFPGRFSGRQFSNSRSEMNVSTLELGDSALYLCASSWTQGEAFFGQGTRLTVV.

The chain links TRBV25-1 to TRBJ1-1; D may be TRBD1 (6 bases). The ends were cut back, 1 base at V and 3 bases at J, with 12 bases in the middle. The CDR3 extends over 15 amino acids. Germline values: CDR1 MGHDK, CDR2 SYGVNS. CDR3 coding DNA: TGTGCCAGCAGTGAATCGATAGGGGGGGACACTGAAGCTTTCTTT. This encodes CASSESIGGDTEAFF.

The chain recombines TRBV29-1 with TRBJ2-7; D is unclear. Trimming cost V 0 bases and J 0 bases, with 15 bases left between them. Per germline, CDR1 SQVTM and CDR2 ANQGSEA. The CDR3 length is 16 residues. CDR3 sequence (DNA): TGCAGCGTTGAAGATCAAGGAAGGAGAAGCTCCTACGAGCAGTACTTC. Translation gives CSVEDQGRRSSYEQYF.

The gene calls are TRBV10-3 and TRBJ1-6, with D possibly being TRBD1 (5 bases). V was trimmed by 3 bases and J by 8 bases, leaving 11 bases between them. CDR1 is ENHRY and CDR2 is SYGVKD in the germline V gene. CDR3 length: 14 residues. CDR3 sequence reads: CAISEGEGYSPLHF. CDR3 coding DNA: TGTGCCATCAGTGAAGGGGAGGGGTATTCACCCCTCCACTTT.

The chain combines TRBV6-1 with TRBJ2-4; 12 bases align to TRBD2. CDR1 and CDR2 from the germline V gene are MNHNS and SASEGT. V shed 2 bases and J 7 bases; nucleotides not matched to a gene: 9. The CDR3 loop spans 17 amino acids. The CDR3 coding sequence is TGTGCCAGCAGTGAATCCCCACTAGCGGGGGGCCTGAACATTCAGTACTTC. Its protein is CASSESPLAGGLNIQYF.

The CDR3 nucleotides are TGTGCCAGCAGCCCCAACCCTCAAGGCCCGGGGAGTTATGGCTACACCTTC. This translates into CASSPNPQGPGSYGYTF. This rearrangement joins TRBV27 to TRBJ1-2; D is unclear. CDR1 and CDR2 from the germline V gene are MNHEY and SMNVEV (reference sequence). Trimming took 6 bases from V and 5 from J, leaving 25 bases between them. The length of the CDR3 is 17 residues.